The clone carrying this TCR beta chain was counted only a few times. The data are from a study of response to subunit inactivated influenza vaccine. Each CDR3 protein is one row after TCRdb ran MiXCR on the RT-PCR reads. The sample has about 700,000 distinct CDR3 sequences, 15% to 18% seen once. Germline V gene sequence: CDR1 SGDLS, CDR2 YYNGEE. The CDR3 covers 16 residues. The germline V and J ends were trimmed by 4 bases and 0 bases, with 14 bases remaining between them. The specimen comprised PBMCs from blood, sampled 11 to 12 days after vaccination. The source is a man aged 50 or older who received an inactivated influenza vaccine. The chain links TRBV9 to TRBJ2-4; D is possibly TRBD1 or TRBD2 (5 bases each). CDR3 residues: CASSPGAMLAKNIQYF. The CDR3 nucleotides are TGTGCCAGCAGCCCCGGGGCCATGTTAGCCAAAAACATTCAGTACTTC.